In this sample, the clone carrying this T cell receptor (beta chain) turned up a few times. Antigen unknown. These data originate in a study of read filtering for tumor transcriptome and immune sequencing. As for the study in general: Whole-transcriptome libraries were prepared after DNase treatment.

The study's findings and limits: Sorted CD138-negative bone marrow cells were not purified T cells.

The library was built from 400 ng RNA with molecular barcoded adaptors for alpha/delta and beta/gamma chains. Using its own MiXCR run on the reads, TCRdb lists one record per CDR3 protein. There are about 19,000 distinct CDR3 sequences in the sample; roughly 23% occur only once, and about 24% lies in the top ten. At the time of active disease, bone marrow was collected from every patient. This CDR3 spans 11 amino acids. V was pared by 2 bases and J by 7 bases, with 5 bases between. Germline CDR1 MDHEN, CDR2 SYDVKM. The J gene is TRBJ1-1, the V gene TRBV28; D remains unclear. Sequencing was carried out using a population of CD138-negative cells sorted from bone marrow. The TCR comes from a donor over 35 with multiple myeloma. The CDR3 protein is CASSLALEAFF. CDR3 in DNA: TGTGCCAGCAGTTTAGCGCTTGAAGCTTTCTTT.